This T cell receptor beta chain was obtained from a study of CD8 T cells in ankylosing spondylitis. TCRdb reprocessed the 5' RACE reads via MiXCR and lists one record per CDR3 protein. Of over 700,000 distinct CDR3 sequences in the sample, about 20% were seen once. Germline-derived CDR1 and CDR2 are SGHRS and YFSETQ. V was pared by 4 bases and J by 5 bases, with 6 bases of the junction left unmatched. This CDR3 has 13 amino acids. Comments on this clonotype: The antigen remains unidentified.

Findings and limits, study-wide: Made up of roughly 8 highly homologous variants, a TCR beta motif appeared characteristic of ankylosing spondylitis blood. From matched ankylosing spondylitis synovial fluid, disease-linked clones were reportedly recovered at significantly enriched levels.

The chain links TRBV5-1 to TRBJ2-7; the match to TRBD2 covers 7 bases. The sequenced sample consisted of blood, either unsorted or a sorted T cell fraction (not recorded which). This sequence was found in a male donor with ankylosing spondylitis. The DNA for the CDR3 is TGCGCCAGCAGCATGGGGGGGGACGACGAGCAGTACTTC. Protein: CASSMGGDDEQYF.